This T cell receptor beta chain is from a study of T cell changes during pregnancy in multiple sclerosis. Repertoires were generated with immunoSEQ multiplex PCR, while TCRdb's copy carries only in-frame clones and drops some. The sample shows some 60,000 clones, 88% of them seen only once. V lost 0 bases, J lost 6 bases, and 3 bases lay in between. The CDR3 is 11 amino acids. Germline CDR1 is LGHNA and CDR2 is YNFKEQ. The chain carries TRBV4-2 and TRBJ2-7; no definite D call. Source: CD4+ T cells from peripheral blood mononuclear cells, taken in the third trimester of pregnancy. This clonotype was obtained from a female donor with multiple sclerosis, enrolled in a pregnancy study. CDR3: CASSQDLEQYF. CDR3 in DNA: TGTGCCAGCAGCCAAGATCTCGAGCAGTACTTC.